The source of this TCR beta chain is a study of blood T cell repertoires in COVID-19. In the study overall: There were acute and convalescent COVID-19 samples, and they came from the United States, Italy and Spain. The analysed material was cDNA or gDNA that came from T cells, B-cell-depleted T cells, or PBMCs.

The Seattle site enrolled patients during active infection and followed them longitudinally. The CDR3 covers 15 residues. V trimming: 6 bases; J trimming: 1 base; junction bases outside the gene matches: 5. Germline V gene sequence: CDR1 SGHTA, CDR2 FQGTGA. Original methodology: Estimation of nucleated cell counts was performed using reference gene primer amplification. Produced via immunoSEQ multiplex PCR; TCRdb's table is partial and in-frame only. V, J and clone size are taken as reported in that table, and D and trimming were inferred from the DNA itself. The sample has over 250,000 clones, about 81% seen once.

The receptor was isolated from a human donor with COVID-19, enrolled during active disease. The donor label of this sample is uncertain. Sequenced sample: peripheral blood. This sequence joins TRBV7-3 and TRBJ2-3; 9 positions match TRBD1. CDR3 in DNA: TGTGCCAGCAGGCCACGGGACAGGGGCACAGATACGCAGTATTTT. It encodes CASRPRDRGTDTQYF.